This is a list of T cell receptor beta chains from one sample in a study of tumor-infiltrating lymphocytes in primary liver carcinoma. From the multiplex PCR reads, TCRdb called clonotypes with MiXCR, one entry per CDR3 protein. This sample yields roughly 86,000 distinct CDR3 sequences, of which about 70% are seen a single time; around 30% belongs to the top ten. Sequences were obtained from tumor-adjacent normal liver tissue. The origin of the receptors is a man aged 35-49 years with primary liver carcinoma and hepatitis B virus infection. Both conserved end residues are part of each CDR3. The order of the fields is D gene, CDR3 length, clone size, J gene, V gene, CDR3 protein. D genes are given only for firm matches. Size values are once, few and many counts, or a class for expanded clones, and some rows have none.

d_call: TRBD2
cdr3_length: 15
clone_size: NA
j_call: TRBJ2-1
v_call: TRBV5-4
cdr3_aa: CAGSDRLAGYNRQFF

d_call: NA
cdr3_length: 12
clone_size: NA
j_call: TRBJ2-3
v_call: TRBV7-9
cdr3_aa: CISTTGTDTQYF

d_call: TRBD2
cdr3_length: 15
clone_size: NA
j_call: TRBJ2-3
v_call: TRBV5-1
cdr3_aa: CASSLLAGGIDTQYF

d_call: NA
cdr3_length: 16
clone_size: NA
j_call: TRBJ1-1
v_call: TRBV11-2
cdr3_aa: CASSLERVGGNSEALF

d_call: TRBD2
cdr3_length: 14
clone_size: NA
j_call: TRBJ2-7
v_call: TRBV11-2
cdr3_aa: CASTRAGVDYEQYF

d_call: NA
cdr3_length: 14
clone_size: once
j_call: TRBJ2-7
v_call: TRBV11-2
cdr3_aa: CASSLTDGVHEQYF

d_call: NA
cdr3_length: 14
clone_size: NA
j_call: TRBJ2-3
v_call: TRBV28
cdr3_aa: CARSMTGHTDTQYF

d_call: TRBD2
cdr3_length: 17
clone_size: many
j_call: TRBJ2-1
v_call: TRBV10-1
cdr3_aa: CASSKTSGMSRRNEQFF

d_call: NA
cdr3_length: 16
clone_size: NA
j_call: TRBJ1-1
v_call: TRBV24-1
cdr3_aa: CATSDFRHGTNTEAFF

d_call: TRBD2
cdr3_length: 17
clone_size: NA
j_call: TRBJ2-3
v_call: TRBV10-1
cdr3_aa: CASSDSTSGVAGDTQYF